One sample yielded the 5 T cell receptor beta chains listed below, sequenced in a study of blood T cell repertoires in COVID-19. Using immunoSEQ multiplex PCR, the repertoire was profiled, and TCRdb retains in-frame clones only, with some absent. The sample holds roughly 160,000 clones, 81% seen once. The sequenced material came from PBMCs or T cells enriched from blood (not recorded which). These receptors were collected from a woman aged 40 to 55 with acute COVID-19.

The chain combines TRBV30 with TRBJ1-5, with 8 bases aligning to TRBD1. V lost 4 bases to trimming and J lost 2 bases; unmatched junction nucleotides: 7. This CDR3 is built from 15 residues. Germline CDR1 is GTSNPN and CDR2 is SVGIG (reference sequence). This CDR3 is CAWTPGQARNQPQHF. DNA for the CDR3: TGTGCCTGGACTCCGGGACAGGCTCGCAATCAGCCCCAGCATTTT.

The chain has TRBV4-1 and TRBJ1-1, with D unresolved. Between the trimmed V and J ends, which lost 1 base and 6 bases, there was a span of 18 bases. This CDR3 has 16 amino acids. Germline CDR1 is MGHRA and CDR2 is YSYEKL. CDR3 in DNA: TGCGCCAGCAGCCAAGCCCTTCGCAGGTCGGTCGCTGAAGCTTTCTTT. Its protein product is CASSQALRRSVAEAFF.

The chain employs TRBV19 and TRBJ2-5; 12 bases agree with TRBD1. This CDR3 spans 15 amino acids. With V trimmed by 6 bases and J by 5 bases, 7 bases remained unmatched. Looked up from germline, CDR1 is LNHDA and CDR2 is SQIVND (reference sequence). DNA for the CDR3: TGTGCCAGTAGCCACCGGGACAGGGGGCGGGAGACCCAGTACTTC. Its protein product is CASSHRDRGRETQYF.

The V call is TRBV28, the J call TRBJ2-7; TRBD2 aligns across 7 bases. This CDR3 is built from 16 residues. Germline V lookup: CDR1 MDHEN, CDR2 SYDVKM. Losses at the gene ends were 5 bases for V and 0 bases for J; bases not matched to a gene: 10. The CDR3 here is CASSAPPSGLSYEQYF. DNA for the CDR3: TGTGCCAGCAGTGCCCCCCCTAGCGGCCTCTCCTACGAGCAGTACTTC.

This clone was detected once. The chain employs TRBV9 and TRBJ2-3, with 11 bases that match TRBD1. V trimming: 6 bases; J trimming: 4 bases; junction bases outside the gene matches: 4. Germline CDR1 is SGDLS and CDR2 is YYNGEE. This CDR3 comprises 14 residues. Here the CDR3 DNA reads TGTGCCAGCAAAGGGACAGGGGGATCAGATACGCAGTATTTT. Translated, it gives CASKGTGGSDTQYF.